This T cell receptor beta chain was profiled in a study of T cells in Graves' hyperthyroidism and ophthalmopathy. Germline assignment: CDR1 LGHDT and CDR2 YNNKEL (reference sequence). The junction had 6 bases not matched to a gene; V was cut back by 1 base and J by 6 bases. The CDR3 has 15 residues. This clonotype was counted a few times. The antigen remains undetermined. At least 3 on the Clinical Activity Score was recorded for ophthalmopathy patients, who also had NOSPECS grade at least 4 and duration under 3 months. Study-wide results and caveats: Expanded thyroid clonotypes (above 0.001) were mostly also found in blood. The authors' 13 V-J model separated ophthalmopathy from stable hyperthyroidism. Ophthalmopathy was predicted by the model a median of approximately 6.6 months ahead of onset.

Amplified TCR beta CDR3 regions derived from RNA transcripts. The study used the HTBI primer set for a first-round RT-PCR of the TCR CDR3. One entry per CDR3 protein, called by TCRdb with MiXCR from the multiplex PCR reads. The repertoire holds under 400,000 distinct CDR3 sequences, with around a sixth as singletons. The clonotype comes from a woman in her 40s with Graves' ophthalmopathy. Material: blood. V usage is TRBV3-1 and J usage is TRBJ2-7, with 10 nucleotides matching TRBD2. The CDR3 loop reads CASSQGGLAGVEQYF. CDR3 nucleotide sequence: TGTGCCAGCAGCCAAGGGGGGCTAGCGGGAGTCGAGCAGTACTTC.